A selection of T cell receptor beta chains follows, all from one sample in a study of blood T cell repertoires in COVID-19. Assay: immunoSEQ multiplex PCR; the TCRdb copy retains only in-frame clones and omits some. Found here are approximately 60,000 clones, 76% of them singletons; the top ten hold roughly half. Sequencing was done on a sample of peripheral blood. Receptor source: an elderly woman with acute or convalescent COVID-19. Each CDR3 is given with its conserved first and last residue. A D gene is named only where the DNA matches it firmly. For some rows the clone size is stated as once, few or many, or as a class when expanded; others skip it.

J gene | clone size | V gene | D gene | CDR3 protein | CDR3 DNA
TRBJ2-3 | NA | TRBV2 | NA | CASSGQSDTQYF | TGTGCCAGCTCCGGACAGTCAGATACGCAGTATTTT
TRBJ2-3 | NA | TRBV7-3 | TRBD2 | CASSATSGSGDTQYF | TGTGCCAGCAGCGCTACTAGCGGGAGCGGAGATACGCAGTATTTT
TRBJ1-6 | NA | TRBV2 | NA | CASSVHGPLHF | TGTGCCAGCAGTGTTCACGGTCCCCTCCACTTT
TRBJ1-2 | NA | TRBV28 | NA | CASSLDFINYGYTF | TGTGCCAGCAGTTTGGACTTTATCAACTATGGCTACACCTTC
TRBJ1-2 | once | TRBV30 | TRBD1 | CAWNGQVDGYGYTF | TGTGCCTGGAATGGACAGGTCGACGGCTATGGCTACACCTTC
TRBJ2-3 | NA | TRBV9 | TRBD2 | CASSPLLAGGHIDTQYF | TGTGCCAGCAGCCCCCTCTTAGCGGGAGGGCATATAGATACGCAGTATTTT
TRBJ2-5 | once | TRBV6-6 | TRBD1 | CASSADRGRETQYF | TGTGCCAGCAGTGCGGACAGGGGCCGGGAGACCCAGTACTTC
TRBJ2-5 | NA | TRBV28 | NA | CASSAPAPRGTQYF | TGTGCCAGCAGCGCGCCCGCCCCGCGAGGGACCCAGTACTTC
TRBJ2-7 | NA | TRBV15 | NA | CATSRAGDRVYEQYF | TGTGCCACCAGCAGAGCCGGTGACAGAGTCTACGAGCAGTACTTC
TRBJ2-5 | NA | TRBV11-3 | NA | CASSRDYQETQYF | TGTGCCAGCAGCCGGGACTACCAAGAGACCCAGTACTTC
TRBJ2-5 | NA | TRBV7-8 | TRBD1 | CASSLDRGPVETQYF | TGTGCCAGCAGCTTAGACAGGGGGCCGGTGGAGACCCAGTACTTC